The T cell receptor (beta chain) described here comes from a study of T cells in Graves' hyperthyroidism and ophthalmopathy. Germline assignment: CDR1 LGHNA and CDR2 YNFKEQ. The CDR3 has 16 residues. V was trimmed by 0 bases and J by 2 bases, leaving 13 bases between them. Study-level results: Most expanded thyroid clonotypes above 0.001 recurred in blood.

This clonotype was observed at least ten times. Its antigen is not known. Authors of the study amplified TCR beta CDR3 regions from RNA transcripts. HTBI primers were employed in a first-round RT-PCR of the TCR CDR3. In TCRdb, the multiplex PCR reads were re-called with MiXCR into one record per CDR3 protein. This table holds hundreds of thousands of distinct CDR3 sequences, roughly 14% found once. Ophthalmopathy in the patients scored at least 3 on Clinical Activity Score and at least 4 on NOSPECS grade, lasting under 3 months. Patients were excluded because of uncontrolled infection, other autoimmune disease, pregnancy or lactation. Fresh peripheral blood, under 13 ml, was the source of the PBMCs.

Sequenced input: blood. The sequence was obtained from a woman aged 40 to 50 with Graves' ophthalmopathy. The rearrangement joins TRBV4-2 to TRBJ1-1; D remains unclear. As DNA, the CDR3 is TGTGCCAGCAGCCAAGATCGAGTAGCAGGCAACACTGAAGCTTTCTTT. It codes for CASSQDRVAGNTEAFF.